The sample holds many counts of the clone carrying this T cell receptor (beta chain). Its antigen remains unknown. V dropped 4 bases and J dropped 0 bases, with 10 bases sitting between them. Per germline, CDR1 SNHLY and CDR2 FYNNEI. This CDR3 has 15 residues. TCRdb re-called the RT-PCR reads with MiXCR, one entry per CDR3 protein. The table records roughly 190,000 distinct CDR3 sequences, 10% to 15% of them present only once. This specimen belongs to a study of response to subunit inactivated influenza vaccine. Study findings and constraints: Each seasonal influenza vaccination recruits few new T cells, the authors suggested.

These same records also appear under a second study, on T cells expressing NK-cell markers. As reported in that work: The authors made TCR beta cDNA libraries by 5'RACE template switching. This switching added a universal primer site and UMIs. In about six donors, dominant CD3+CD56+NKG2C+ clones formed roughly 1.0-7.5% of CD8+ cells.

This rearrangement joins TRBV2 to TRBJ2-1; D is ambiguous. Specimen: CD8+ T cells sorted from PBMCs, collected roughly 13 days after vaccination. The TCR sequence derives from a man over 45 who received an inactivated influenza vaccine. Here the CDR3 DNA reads TGTGCCAGCAGTGTAGATTACAACTCCTACAATGAGCAGTTCTTC. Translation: CASSVDYNSYNEQFF.